The next 27 T cell receptor beta chains were all read from a single sample in a study of blood T cell repertoires in COVID-19. The protocol was immunoSEQ multiplex PCR, while the TCRdb copy is restricted to in-frame clones and leaves out a portion. The sample shows a few hundred thousand clones, roughly 91% of them seen only once. Material for sequencing was PBMCs or T cells enriched from blood (not recorded which). The receptor set was obtained from a woman in her 50s who had been exposed to COVID-19.

The V gene is TRBV4-1, the J gene TRBJ2-7; a weak D match, TRBD1 (6 bases). The V end was cut by 1 base, the J end by 3 bases, with 13 bases between. Per germline, CDR1 MGHRA and CDR2 YSYEKL. This CDR3 is 15 amino acids long. CDR3 amino acids: CASSQAGGQFYEQYF. The CDR3 DNA is TGCGCCAGCAGCCAAGCTGGGGGCCAGTTCTACGAGCAGTACTTC.

This CDR3 is CASSSDGRTYTF. For the CDR3, the DNA is TGTGCCAGCAGCTCGGATGGGAGGACCTACACCTTC. The chain has TRBV7-9 and TRBJ1-2; no clear D gene. The ends were cut back, 4 bases at V and 10 bases at J, with 13 bases in the middle. This CDR3 is 12 amino acids long. CDR1 and CDR2 (germline): SEHNR, FQNEAQ (reference sequence).

This clone was counted a single time. V gene TRBV15 combines with J gene TRBJ1-5; D gene unclear. The V gene's germline CDR1 is LNHNV and CDR2 YYDKDF (reference sequence). This CDR3 is 14 amino acids long. V dropped 3 bases and J dropped 7 bases, with 13 bases sitting between them. CDR3 loop: CATSSAGTQQPQHF. CDR3 DNA sequence: TGTGCCACCAGCAGCGCCGGTACCCAACAGCCCCAGCATTTT.

Notes on this clone: In the same sample, other DNA sequences code for this CDR3. V is TRBV6-5 and J is TRBJ2-1, with unresolved D. CDR1 and CDR2 from the germline V gene are MNHEY and SVGAGI. CDR3 size: 12 residues. Trimming stripped 3 bases from V and 7 bases from J, with 7 bases between. As DNA, the CDR3 is TGTGCCAGCAGTTATGACTCTAATGAGCAGTTCTTC. It is translated as CASSYDSNEQFF.

The genes are TRBV10-2 and TRBJ1-4; D is ambiguous. This CDR3 contains 14 residues. The germline V and J ends were trimmed by 2 bases and 7 bases, with 11 bases remaining between them. CDR1 and CDR2 (germline): WSHSY, SAAADI. The CDR3 DNA sequence: TGCGCCAGCAGTGAGATTCGGGGAGTTGAAAAACTGTTTTTT. Protein sequence: CASSEIRGVEKLFF.

The table lists this clone with a count of one. This chain connects TRBV3-1 (or the pseudogene TRBV3-2) to TRBJ2-1; 11 positions match TRBD2. This CDR3 is 15 amino acids long. Germline V gene lookup returns CDR1 LGHDT and CDR2 YNNKEL (reference sequence). The J segment lost 4 bases and the V segment lost 1 base, leaving 0 bases of the junction unmatched. The CDR3 region is CASSQASGGYNEQFF. As DNA, the CDR3 is TGTGCCAGCAGCCAAGCTAGCGGGGGGTACAATGAGCAGTTCTTC.

This rearrangement joins TRBV5-6 to TRBJ2-3, with D maybe TRBD2 (5 bases). Trimming took 5 bases from V and 0 from J, leaving 7 bases between them. The CDR3 spans 13 residues. Germline values: CDR1 SGHDT, CDR2 YYEEEE. This chain's CDR3 is CASRLGSTDTQYF. The CDR3, as DNA: TGTGCCAGCAGACTAGGAAGCACAGATACGCAGTATTTT.

V is TRBV4-2 and J is TRBJ1-6, with D possibly being TRBD1 (6 bases). Deletions cut 6 bases from V and 5 bases from J, with 14 bases between. The germline V gene has CDR1 LGHNA and CDR2 YNFKEQ. This CDR3 region has 15 residues. The CDR3: CASRNRDTNNSPLHF. The CDR3 DNA reads TGTGCCAGCAGAAATCGGGACACCAATAATTCACCCCTCCACTTT.

The J gene is TRBJ2-7, the V gene TRBV5-1, with 9 bases fitting TRBD1. This CDR3 is 15 amino acids long. Germline CDR1 and CDR2: SGHRS and YFSETQ. After removal of 5 bases from V and 3 bases from J, the junction contained 9 bases not matched to a gene. The CDR3 nucleotides read TGCGCCAGCAGACTAACCGGGACAGGGAGCTACGAGCAGTACTTC. Translated, it gives CASRLTGTGSYEQYF.

The chain links TRBV24-1 to TRBJ2-2; D not certain. The CDR3 has 12 residues. Looked up from germline, CDR1 is KGHDR and CDR2 is SFDVKD. The germline V and J ends were trimmed by 5 bases and 8 bases, with 8 bases remaining between them. The chain's CDR3 is CATSVSAGELFF. CDR3 sequence (DNA): TGTGCCACCAGTGTGTCCGCGGGGGAGCTGTTTTTT.

The chain is built from TRBV19 and TRBJ2-7, with TRBD1 identical over 8 bases. V lost 5 bases to trimming and J lost 2 bases; unmatched junction nucleotides: 2. CDR1 is LNHDA and CDR2 is SQIVND in the germline V gene (reference sequence). The CDR3 covers 13 residues. CDR3 protein: CASSETGAYEQYF. Written as DNA, the CDR3 is TGTGCCAGTAGTGAGACAGGGGCCTACGAGCAGTACTTC.

The chain links TRBV28 to TRBJ2-7, with 7 bases matching TRBD2. CDR1 and CDR2 from the germline V gene are MDHEN and SYDVKM. This CDR3 is built from 12 residues. The V and J ends lost 5 bases and 2 bases, in that order; junction bases with no gene match: 0. CDR3 region: CASSRGAYEQYF. The CDR3, as DNA: TGTGCCAGCAGTCGGGGGGCCTACGAGCAGTACTTC.

The chain couples TRBV4-2 to TRBJ1-5; weak D call: TRBD1 (5 bases). V lost 0 bases and J lost 2, with 11 bases in between. Germline CDR1 and CDR2: LGHNA and YNFKEQ. This CDR3 is 16 amino acids long. The CDR3 is CASSQDFGGGNQPQHF. The CDR3 nucleotides are TGTGCCAGCAGCCAAGATTTCGGGGGAGGCAATCAGCCCCAGCATTTT.

In its sample, this clone was seen once. The rearrangement joins TRBV7-9 to TRBJ1-1, with 7 bases fitting TRBD1. The CDR3 is made up of 17 amino acids. CDR1 and CDR2 from the germline V gene are SEHNR and FQNEAQ (reference sequence). The V and J ends lost 2 bases and 2 bases, in that order; junction bases with no gene match: 11. The CDR3 sequence is CASSLIGQARENTEAFF. The CDR3 DNA sequence: TGTGCCAGCAGCTTAATAGGACAGGCAAGGGAAAACACTGAAGCTTTCTTT. The full variable domain, its missing parts supplied by reference TRBV7-9 and TRBJ1-1, is DTGVSQNPRHKITKRGQNVTFRCDPISEHNRLYWYRQTLGQGPEFLTYFQNEAQLEKSRLLSDRFSAERPKGSFSTLEIQRTEQGDSAMYLCASSLIGQARENTEAFFGQGTRLTVV.

This chain links TRBV9 with TRBJ1-4; TRBD1 aligns across 8 bases. The CDR3 is made up of 15 amino acids. Germline-derived CDR1 and CDR2 are SGDLS and YYNGEE. J gave up 1 base and V 3 bases, and 2 bases lay outside the gene matches. DNA for the CDR3: TGTGCCAGCAGCGCCGACAGGGGAACTAATGAAAAACTGTTTTTT. Its translation: CASSADRGTNEKLFF.

The gene calls are TRBV5-5 and TRBJ1-2; D perhaps matches TRBD1 (5 bases). Germline values: CDR1 SGHKS, CDR2 YYEKEE (reference sequence). Trimming left V 0 bases short and J 0 bases short, with 15 bases between. The CDR3 length is 17 residues. In nucleotides, the CDR3 is TGTGCCAGCAGCTTGGGGCCAGGGCCCATAGCTAACTATGGCTACACCTTC. Protein sequence: CASSLGPGPIANYGYTF.

This clone has just one count. The chain combines TRBV7-2 with TRBJ2-2, with D tentatively TRBD2 (6 bases). The V and J ends lost 6 bases and 1 base respectively, with 12 bases between them. CDR1 and CDR2 from the germline V gene are SGHTA and FQGNSA. This CDR3 is built from 15 residues. In nucleotides, the CDR3 is TGTGCCAGCAGGCGGGACGGAGTGAACACCGGGGAGCTGTTTTTT. Translating it yields CASRRDGVNTGELFF.

J is TRBJ2-7 and V is TRBV7-8; TRBD1 might be the D (5 bases). CDR3 length: 17 residues. The V gene lost 1 base and the J gene lost 3 bases, with 19 bases spanning the gap. Germline V gives CDR1 SGHVS, CDR2 FQNEAQ. Here the CDR3 DNA reads TGTGCCAGCAGCTTAGTGGGTGCAGGGATACCAAACTACGAGCAGTACTTC. It encodes CASSLVGAGIPNYEQYF.

The rearrangement links TRBV21-1 to TRBJ2-2; the DNA was not used to check the table's D call, TRBD2. TRBV21-1 is a recognized pseudogene. This CDR3 has 16 amino acids. The CDR3 region is CASSQTEDQNTGELFF. The CDR3 coding sequence is TGTGCCAGCAGCCAGACTGAAGACCAGAACACCGGGGAGCTGTTTTTT.

This clone was recorded once. This chain uses TRBV12-5 with TRBJ1-2, with unresolved D. The length of the CDR3 is 18 residues. Trimming stripped 5 bases from V and 7 bases from J, with 29 bases between. Germline V gene lookup returns CDR1 LGHNT and CDR2 FRNRAP. The CDR3 sequence is CASGIAEPGLNPKRGYTF. The CDR3 DNA is TGTGCTAGTGGTATTGCAGAGCCAGGCCTCAACCCAAAACGTGGCTACACCTTC.

The V call is TRBV20-1, the J call TRBJ2-7, with unresolved D. CDR3 length: 11 residues. V was cut by 3 bases and J by 3 bases, with 6 bases left in between. Germline-derived CDR1 and CDR2 are DFQATT and SNEGSKA (reference sequence). Written as DNA, the CDR3 is TGCAGTGCTAGTCCGGGCTACGAGCAGTACTTC. It encodes CSASPGYEQYF.

The rearrangement joins TRBV19 to TRBJ1-1; 7 bases map to TRBD1. This CDR3 has 15 residues. J lost 3 bases, V lost 6 bases, and 10 bases had no gene match. Germline CDR1 LNHDA, CDR2 SQIVND (reference sequence). CDR3 amino acids: CASRKTGVRDTEAFF. The DNA of the CDR3 is TGTGCCAGTAGGAAAACAGGGGTGCGGGACACTGAAGCTTTCTTT.

J is TRBJ1-5 and V is TRBV28, with a weak D call TRBD1 (6 bases). This CDR3 has 13 amino acids. Germline CDR1 is MDHEN and CDR2 is SYDVKM. Trimming removed 7 bases at V and 10 bases at J, with 17 bases between. CDR3 sequence (DNA): TGTGCCAGCAACCTAGAGAGGGGACACCCCCAGCATTTT. Protein product: CASNLERGHPQHF. Supplemented by reference TRBV28 and TRBJ1-5, the full variable domain reads DVKVTQSSRYLVKRTGEKVFLECVQDMDHENMFWYRQDPGLGLRLIYFSYDVKMKEKGDIPEGYSVSREKKERFSLILESASTNQTSMYLCASNLERGHPQHFGDGTRLSIL.

The CDR3 reads CASSLGQLNSGNTIYF. The CDR3 bases are TGTGCCAGCAGCTTAGGACAGCTGAACTCTGGAAACACCATATATTTT. The genes are TRBV7-2 and TRBJ1-3; TRBD1 might be the D (5 bases). The CDR3 extends over 16 amino acids. Germline assignment: CDR1 SGHTA and CDR2 FQGNSA. Trimming removed 1 base at V and 0 bases at J, with 10 bases between.

This chain links TRBV12-3 or TRBV12-4 with TRBJ1-5; D not resolved. The CDR3 sequence is 13 residues long. V lost 2 bases, J lost 4 bases, and 6 bases lay in between. The DNA of the CDR3 is TGTGCCAGCAGTTTAAACCTAAATCAGCCCCAGCATTTT. Translated: CASSLNLNQPQHF.

In its sample, this clone was seen once. The DNA for the CDR3 is TGCGCCAGCAGTTGGACAGGGACCCTCGAGCAGTTCTTC. Residues: CASSWTGTLEQFF. The chain joins TRBV5-1 to TRBJ2-1; 8 positions match TRBD1. J was trimmed by 10 bases and V by 5 bases; bases with no gene match: 8. CDR3 length: 13 amino acids. Germline-derived CDR1 and CDR2 are SGHRS and YFSETQ.

The chain uses TRBV11-3 and TRBJ1-4; 7 positions match TRBD1. Losses at the gene ends were 0 bases for V and 7 bases for J; bases not matched to a gene: 8. This CDR3 has 16 amino acids. Germline V gives CDR1 SGHNT, CDR2 YENEEA. The CDR3 bases are TGTGCCAGCAGCTTAGAAGGACAGGATGGAGTTGAAAAACTGTTTTTT. As protein: CASSLEGQDGVEKLFF.